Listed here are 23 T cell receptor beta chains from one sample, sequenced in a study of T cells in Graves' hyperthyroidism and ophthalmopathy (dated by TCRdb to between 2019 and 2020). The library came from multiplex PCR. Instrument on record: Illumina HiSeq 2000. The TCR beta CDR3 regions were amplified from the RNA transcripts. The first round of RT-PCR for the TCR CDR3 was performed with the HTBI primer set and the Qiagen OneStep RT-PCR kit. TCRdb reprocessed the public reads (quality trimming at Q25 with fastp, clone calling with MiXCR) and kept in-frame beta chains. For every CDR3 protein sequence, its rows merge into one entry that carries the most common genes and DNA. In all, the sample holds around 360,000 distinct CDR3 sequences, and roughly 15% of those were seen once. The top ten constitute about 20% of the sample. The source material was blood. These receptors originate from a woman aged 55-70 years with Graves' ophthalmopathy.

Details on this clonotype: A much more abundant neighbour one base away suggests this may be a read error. The CDR3 loop reads CASGPTLTVEETQYF. CDR3 nucleotide sequence: TGTGCCAGCGGCCCCACGCTGACGGTGGAAGAGACCCAGTACTTC. V gene TRBV11-2 combines with J gene TRBJ2-5; D is undetermined. The CDR3 covers 15 residues. In germline, CDR1 is SGHAT, CDR2 FQNNGV. Trimming pared 8 bases from V and 3 bases from J, leaving 19 bases between.

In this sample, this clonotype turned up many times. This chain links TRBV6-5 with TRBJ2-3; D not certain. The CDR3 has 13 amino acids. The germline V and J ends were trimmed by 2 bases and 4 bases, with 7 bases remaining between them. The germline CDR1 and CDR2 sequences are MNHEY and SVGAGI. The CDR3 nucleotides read TGTGCCAGCAGTTACAGTGTTTCAGATACGCAGTATTTT. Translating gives CASSYSVSDTQYF.

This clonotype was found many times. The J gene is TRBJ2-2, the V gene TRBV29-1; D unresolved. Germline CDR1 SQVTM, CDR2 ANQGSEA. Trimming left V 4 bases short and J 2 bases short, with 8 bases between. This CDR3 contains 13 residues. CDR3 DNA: TGCAGCGTTGTAGTAGGAAACACCGGGGAGCTGTTTTTT. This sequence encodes CSVVVGNTGELFF.

CDR3 nucleotide sequence: TGTGCCAGCAGTCCAGGGTCTACTAATGAAAAACTGTTTTTT. The encoded protein is CASSPGSTNEKLFF. The rearrangement links TRBV27 to TRBJ1-4; a weak D match, TRBD1 (5 bases). Trimming cost V 5 bases and J 2 bases, with 9 bases left between them. The CDR3 consists of 14 residues. CDR1 is MNHEY, CDR2 SMNVEV, per germline (reference sequence).

CDR3 loop: CASREREARYNEQFF. CDR3 DNA sequence: TGTGCCAGTAGGGAGCGGGAGGCTCGGTACAATGAGCAGTTCTTC. The chain employs TRBV19 and TRBJ2-1; TRBD2 matches 9 bases. Unmatched junction bases numbered 7, after V lost 6 bases and J lost 4 bases. The germline V gene has CDR1 LNHDA and CDR2 SQIVND (reference sequence). CDR3 size: 15 residues.

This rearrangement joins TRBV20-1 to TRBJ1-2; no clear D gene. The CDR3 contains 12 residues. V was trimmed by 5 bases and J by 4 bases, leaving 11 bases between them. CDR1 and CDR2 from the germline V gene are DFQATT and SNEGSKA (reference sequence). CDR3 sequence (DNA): TGCAGTGCTTTTGACAAACTCTATGGCTACACCTTC. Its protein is CSAFDKLYGYTF.

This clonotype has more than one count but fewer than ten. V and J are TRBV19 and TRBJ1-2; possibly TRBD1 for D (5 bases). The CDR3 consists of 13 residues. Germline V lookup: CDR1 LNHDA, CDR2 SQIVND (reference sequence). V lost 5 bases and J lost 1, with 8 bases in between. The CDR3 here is CASSSTDNYGYTF. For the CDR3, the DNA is TGTGCCAGTAGTTCGACAGATAACTATGGCTACACCTTC.

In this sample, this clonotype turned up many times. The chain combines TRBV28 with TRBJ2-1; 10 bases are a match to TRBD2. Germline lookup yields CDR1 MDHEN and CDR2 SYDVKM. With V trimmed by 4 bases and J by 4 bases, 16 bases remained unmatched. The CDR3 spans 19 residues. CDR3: CASSSILGSGRPPYNEQFF. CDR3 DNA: TGTGCCAGCAGTTCTATCTTGGGTAGCGGGAGGCCCCCTTACAATGAGCAGTTCTTC.

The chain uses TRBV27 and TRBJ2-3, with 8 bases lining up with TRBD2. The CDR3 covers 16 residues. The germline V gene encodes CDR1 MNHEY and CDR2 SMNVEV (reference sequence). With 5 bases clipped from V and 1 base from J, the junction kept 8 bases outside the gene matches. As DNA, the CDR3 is TGTGCCAGCAGTCACGTAGCGGGAAGGGGCACAGATACGCAGTATTTT. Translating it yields CASSHVAGRGTDTQYF.

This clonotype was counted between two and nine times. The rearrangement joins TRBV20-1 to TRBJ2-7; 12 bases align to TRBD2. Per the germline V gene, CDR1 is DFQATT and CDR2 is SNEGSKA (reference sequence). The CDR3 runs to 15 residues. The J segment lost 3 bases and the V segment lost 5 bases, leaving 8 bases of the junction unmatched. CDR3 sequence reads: CSADDGTSGFYEQYF. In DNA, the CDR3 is TGCAGTGCTGATGACGGGACTAGCGGGTTCTACGAGCAGTACTTC.

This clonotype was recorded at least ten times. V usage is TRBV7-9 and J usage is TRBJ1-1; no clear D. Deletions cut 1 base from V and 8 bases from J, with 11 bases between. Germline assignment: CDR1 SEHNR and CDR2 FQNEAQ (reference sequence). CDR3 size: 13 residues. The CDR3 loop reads CASSLGFTSEAFF. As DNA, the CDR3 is TGTGCCAGCAGCTTAGGGTTTACCTCCGAAGCTTTCTTT.

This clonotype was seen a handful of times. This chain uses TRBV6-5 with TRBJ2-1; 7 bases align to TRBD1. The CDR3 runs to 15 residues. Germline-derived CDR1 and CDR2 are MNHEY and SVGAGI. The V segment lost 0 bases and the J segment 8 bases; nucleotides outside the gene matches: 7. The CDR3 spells CASSYSRDSNYEQFF. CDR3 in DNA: TGTGCCAGCAGTTACTCCCGGGACAGTAACTATGAGCAGTTCTTC.

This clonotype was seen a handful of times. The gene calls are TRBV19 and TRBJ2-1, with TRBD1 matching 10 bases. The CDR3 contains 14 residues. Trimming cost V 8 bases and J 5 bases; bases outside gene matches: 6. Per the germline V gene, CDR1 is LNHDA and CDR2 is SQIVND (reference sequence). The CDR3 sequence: CASWDRGTNNEQFF. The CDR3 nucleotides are TGTGCCAGTTGGGACAGGGGAACTAACAATGAGCAGTTCTTC.

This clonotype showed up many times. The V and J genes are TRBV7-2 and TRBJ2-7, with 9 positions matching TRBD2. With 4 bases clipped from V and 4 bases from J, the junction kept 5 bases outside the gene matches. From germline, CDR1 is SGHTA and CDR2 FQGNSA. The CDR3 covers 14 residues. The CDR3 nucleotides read TGTGCCAGCAGCTCTGGACTAGCGTTGTACGAGCAGTACTTC. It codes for CASSSGLALYEQYF.

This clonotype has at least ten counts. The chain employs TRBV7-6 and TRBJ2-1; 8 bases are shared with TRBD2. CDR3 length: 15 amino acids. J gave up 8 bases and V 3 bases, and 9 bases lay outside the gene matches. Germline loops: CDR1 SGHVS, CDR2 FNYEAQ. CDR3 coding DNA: TGTGCCAGCAGCTTGTTGGCGGGAGGAAGCGATGAGCAGTTCTTC. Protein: CASSLLAGGSDEQFF.

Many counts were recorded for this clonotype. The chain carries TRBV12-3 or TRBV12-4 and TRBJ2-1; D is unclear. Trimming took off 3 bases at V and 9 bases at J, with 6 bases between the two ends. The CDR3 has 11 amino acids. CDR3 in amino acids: CASSFSVEQFF. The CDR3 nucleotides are TGTGCCAGCAGTTTCTCAGTTGAGCAGTTCTTC.

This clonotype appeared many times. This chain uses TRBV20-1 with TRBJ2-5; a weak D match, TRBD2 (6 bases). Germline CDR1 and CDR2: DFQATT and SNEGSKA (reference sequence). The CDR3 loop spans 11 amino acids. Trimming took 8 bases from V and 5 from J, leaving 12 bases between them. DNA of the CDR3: TGCAGTTTGGGGGGAGTGGAGACCCAGTACTTC. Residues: CSLGGVETQYF.

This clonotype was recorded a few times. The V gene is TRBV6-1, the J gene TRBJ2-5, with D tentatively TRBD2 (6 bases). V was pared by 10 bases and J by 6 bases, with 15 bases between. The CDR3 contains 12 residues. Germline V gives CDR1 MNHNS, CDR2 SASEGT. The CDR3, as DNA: TGTGCCATCTGGATGGAGGGGCAGACCCAGTACTTC. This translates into CAIWMEGQTQYF.

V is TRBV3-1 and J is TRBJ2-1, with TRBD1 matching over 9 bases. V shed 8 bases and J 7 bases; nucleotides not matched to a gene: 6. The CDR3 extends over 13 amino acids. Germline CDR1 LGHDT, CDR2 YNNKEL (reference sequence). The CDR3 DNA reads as TGTGCCAGCGGGGGACAGGGACAGAATGAGCAGTTCTTC. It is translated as CASGGQGQNEQFF.

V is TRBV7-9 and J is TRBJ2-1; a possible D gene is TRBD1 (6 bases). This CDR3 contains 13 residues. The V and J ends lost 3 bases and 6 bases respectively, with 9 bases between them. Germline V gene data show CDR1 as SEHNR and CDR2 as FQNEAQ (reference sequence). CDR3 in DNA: TGTGCCAGCAGCTTGGACAGCCTCAATGAGCAGTTCTTC. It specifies CASSLDSLNEQFF.

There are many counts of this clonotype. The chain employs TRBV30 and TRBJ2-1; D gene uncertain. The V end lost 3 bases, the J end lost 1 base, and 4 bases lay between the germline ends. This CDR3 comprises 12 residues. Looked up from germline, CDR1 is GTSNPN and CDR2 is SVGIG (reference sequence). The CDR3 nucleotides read TGTGCCTGGAGAGGGTCCTACAATGAGCAGTTCTTC. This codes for CAWRGSYNEQFF.

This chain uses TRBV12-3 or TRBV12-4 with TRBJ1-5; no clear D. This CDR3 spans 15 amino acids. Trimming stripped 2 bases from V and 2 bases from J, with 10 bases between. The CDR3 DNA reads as TGTGCCAGCAGTTTACAAGCCTACGGCAATCAGCCCCAGCATTTT. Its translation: CASSLQAYGNQPQHF.

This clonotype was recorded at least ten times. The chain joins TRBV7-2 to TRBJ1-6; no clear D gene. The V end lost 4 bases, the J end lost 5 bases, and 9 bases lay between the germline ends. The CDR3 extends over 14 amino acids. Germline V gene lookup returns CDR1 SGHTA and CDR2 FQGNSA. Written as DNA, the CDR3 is TGTGCCAGCAGCTCCGGGCCAGATAATTCACCCCTCCACTTT. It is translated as CASSSGPDNSPLHF. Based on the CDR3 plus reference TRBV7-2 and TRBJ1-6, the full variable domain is GAGVSQSPSNKVTEKGKDVELRCDPISGHTALYWYRQSLGQGLEFLIYFQGNSAPDKSGLPSDRFSAERTGGSVSTLTIQRTQQEDSAVYLCASSSGPDNSPLHFGNGTRLTVT.